Following are 27 T cell receptor beta chains from one sample sequenced in a study of blood T cell repertoires in COVID-19. Method: immunoSEQ multiplex PCR; TCRdb's copy keeps in-frame clones and lacks some. The data contain about 36,000 clones, 70% to 90% of them singletons. Sequenced sample: peripheral blood. These receptors were collected from a human donor in a cohort sampled during active COVID-19.

This chain uses TRBV6-6 with TRBJ2-1, with a possible D match to TRBD1 (5 bases). CDR3 length: 14 residues. V lost 4 bases and J lost 7, with 14 bases in between. The V gene's germline CDR1 is MNHNY and CDR2 SVGAGI (reference sequence). The CDR3 DNA reads TGTGCCAGCAGTTTTGGCAGGGTGGCGAATGAGCAGTTCTTC. Residues: CASSFGRVANEQFF.

The rearrangement links TRBV10-2 to TRBJ1-1; 7 bases are shared with TRBD1. This CDR3 spans 15 amino acids. The V gene end was trimmed by 1 base and the J gene end by 5 bases; junction bases not matched to a gene: 7. Germline CDR1 and CDR2: WSHSY and SAAADI. DNA of the CDR3: TGCGCCAGCAGTGAGTACAGGGGCCGGGGGACTGAAGCTTTCTTT. This gives the protein CASSEYRGRGTEAFF.

This sequence joins TRBV6-5 and TRBJ2-3; tentatively, D is TRBD2 (6 bases). The length of the CDR3 is 15 residues. In germline, CDR1 is MNHEY, CDR2 SVGAGI. Trimming cost V 6 bases and J 1 base, with 14 bases left between them. Here the CDR3 reads CASSGWRGGTDTQYF. The CDR3 DNA reads as TGTGCCAGCAGCGGTTGGCGGGGCGGCACAGATACGCAGTATTTT.

The chain recombines TRBV18 with TRBJ1-1; no clear D gene. The ends were cut back, 6 bases at V and 4 bases at J, with 12 bases in the middle. CDR3 length: 13 amino acids. Looked up from germline, CDR1 is KGHSH and CDR2 is LQKENI. In nucleotides, the CDR3 is TGTGCCAGCTCCCAAATAATCGGCACTGAAGCTTTCTTT. This gives the protein CASSQIIGTEAFF.

The V and J genes are TRBV7-9 and TRBJ2-5, with D unclear. The CDR3 loop spans 14 amino acids. The germline V and J ends were trimmed by 0 bases and 5 bases, with 10 bases remaining between them. Germline values: CDR1 SEHNR, CDR2 FQNEAQ (reference sequence). The DNA for the CDR3 is TGTGCCAGCAGCTTAGCAGCTAGTTTGGAGACCCAGTACTTC. It translates to CASSLAASLETQYF.

This chain uses TRBV5-6 with TRBJ2-7, with D possibly matching TRBD1 (6 bases). The CDR3 is 13 amino acids. Germline loops: CDR1 SGHDT, CDR2 YYEEEE. The germline V and J ends were trimmed by 3 bases and 3 bases, with 10 bases remaining between them. The DNA of the CDR3 is TGTGCCAGCAGCTCGCCGACAGGCTACGAGCAGTACTTC. It yields the protein CASSSPTGYEQYF.

J is TRBJ1-2 and V is TRBV7-2; 9 positions match TRBD1. Germline CDR1 reads SGHTA; CDR2 reads FQGNSA. This CDR3 contains 14 residues. V dropped 5 bases and J dropped 4; count of bases not matched to a gene: 5. The CDR3: CASSQQTGGYGYTF. In DNA form, the CDR3 reads TGTGCCAGCAGCCAACAGACAGGGGGCTATGGCTACACCTTC. Combining the CDR3 with reference TRBV7-2 and TRBJ1-2 gives the whole variable domain GAGVSQSPSNKVTEKGKDVELRCDPISGHTALYWYRQSLGQGLEFLIYFQGNSAPDKSGLPSDRFSAERTGGSVSTLTIQRTQQEDSAVYLCASSQQTGGYGYTFGSGTRLTVV.

This clone was counted a single time. This chain connects TRBV6-1 to TRBJ1-5, with TRBD1 identical over 9 bases. V dropped 4 bases and J dropped 2; count of bases not matched to a gene: 9. The CDR3 totals 17 residues. In germline, CDR1 is MNHNS, CDR2 SASEGT. CDR3 sequence reads: CASSGGTGNGRNQPQHF. The CDR3 DNA sequence: TGTGCCAGCAGTGGAGGGACAGGGAATGGTCGCAATCAGCCCCAGCATTTT.

The gene calls are TRBV21-1 and TRBJ2-5; the listed D gene, TRBD2, was not tested against the DNA. TRBV21-1 is a pseudogene locus. The CDR3 consists of 14 residues. CDR3 protein: CATARGQAQETQYF. CDR3 coding DNA: TGTGCCACCGCGCGCGGGCAGGCACAAGAGACCCAGTACTTC.

This clone showed up just once. The chain recombines TRBV19 with TRBJ2-2; weak D call: TRBD2 (6 bases). Germline CDR1 reads LNHDA; CDR2 reads SQIVND (reference sequence). V was cut by 8 bases and J by 4 bases, with 11 bases left in between. This CDR3 is built from 13 residues. The CDR3 bases are TGTGCCAGTGCGGGATCTCTCACCGGGGAGCTGTTTTTT. Protein sequence: CASAGSLTGELFF.

The V gene is TRBV6-1, the J gene TRBJ1-1, with TRBD1 matching over 7 bases. This CDR3 is 15 amino acids long. CDR1 is MNHNS and CDR2 is SASEGT in the germline V gene. V was pared by 3 bases and J by 4 bases, with 8 bases of the junction left unmatched. DNA for the CDR3: TGTGCCAGCAGTGAGGGGACAGTAAAGGGCACTGAAGCTTTCTTT. Translation gives CASSEGTVKGTEAFF.

This clone was found a few times. The chain carries TRBV2 and TRBJ1-5, with TRBD1 matching over 7 bases. J lost 7 bases, V lost 6 bases, and 6 bases had no gene match. Per germline, CDR1 SNHLY and CDR2 FYNNEI. The CDR3 length is 13 residues. The CDR3 nucleotides read TGTGCCAGCAGGACAGGGCTAGGGCAGCCCCAGCATTTT. Protein product: CASRTGLGQPQHF. The full variable domain, with the rest looked up from reference TRBV2 and TRBJ1-5, is EPEVTQTPSHQVTQMGQEVILRCVPISNHLYFYWYRQILGQKVEFLVSFYNNEISEKSEIFDDQFSVERPDGSNFTLKIRSTKLEDSAMYFCASRTGLGQPQHFGDGTRLSIL.

Regarding this clone: One end of the junction is discordant with germline, which a read error may explain. This rearrangement joins TRBV5-1 to TRBJ2-7; D may be TRBD2 (6 bases). Germline CDR1 is SGHRS and CDR2 is YFSETQ. CDR3 size: 14 residues. DNA for the CDR3: TGCACCAGCAGCTTGGAGGACTACCACTACGAGCAGTACTTC. Translated, it gives CTSSLEDYHYEQYF.

CDR3 sequence reads: CATSREGQGVTEAFF. CDR3 DNA sequence: TGTGCCACCAGCAGAGAGGGTCAGGGGGTAACTGAAGCTTTCTTT. The V call is TRBV15, the J call TRBJ1-1; 7 nucleotides align to TRBD1. The ends lost 0 bases at V and 5 bases at J; junction bases unmatched: 6. CDR1 is LNHNV, CDR2 YYDKDF, per germline (reference sequence). The CDR3 is made up of 15 amino acids.

This clone has more than one count but fewer than ten. The gene calls are TRBV5-6 and TRBJ1-2; D gene uncertain. The CDR3 runs to 14 residues. The V end lost 1 base, the J end lost 4 bases, and 11 bases lay between the germline ends. The V gene's germline CDR1 is SGHDT and CDR2 YYEEEE. This CDR3 reads CASSLIVRSYGYTF. CDR3 DNA sequence: TGTGCCAGCAGCTTGATCGTCAGAAGCTATGGCTACACCTTC.

This sequence joins TRBV9 and TRBJ2-7; D might be TRBD2 (5 bases). V gave up 0 bases and J gave up 5 bases, with 15 bases separating them. Germline CDR1 reads SGDLS; CDR2 reads YYNGEE. The length of the CDR3 is 15 residues. CDR3 sequence (DNA): TGTGCCAGCAGCGTAGCCCCTAGCCCCACAAACGAGCAGTACTTC. Translating it yields CASSVAPSPTNEQYF.

CDR3 sequence (DNA): TGTGCCATCAGTCAAGACAGGCTGAACACTGAAGCTTTCTTT. This gives the protein CAISQDRLNTEAFF. The chain uses TRBV10-3 and TRBJ1-1; weak D call: TRBD1 (6 bases). Per the germline V gene, CDR1 is ENHRY and CDR2 is SYGVKD. Trimming left V 5 bases short and J 0 bases short, with 10 bases between. This CDR3 is 14 amino acids long.

A single count supports this clone. The DNA is left out, because the CDR3 cannot be placed on it with certainty; the CDR3 is given as TCRdb lists it. CDR3 sequence reads: CASSFGPGHSNTGELFF. The genes are TRBV5-4 and TRBJ2-2; the D call of TRBD1 is as the table states it, not checked on the DNA. The CDR3 length equals 17 residues, ends included. The V gene's germline CDR1 is SGHNT and CDR2 YYREEE (reference sequence).

The chain carries TRBV4-1 and TRBJ1-4, with 9 bases that match TRBD1. Germline V gene sequence: CDR1 MGHRA, CDR2 YSYEKL. V gave up 4 bases and J gave up 7 bases; unmatched junction bases: 7. The CDR3 consists of 15 residues. The DNA for the CDR3 is TGCGCCAGCAGCCCGAGGACAGGGGTACTTGAAAAACTGTTTTTT. This gives the protein CASSPRTGVLEKLFF.

The chain links TRBV21-1 to TRBJ2-3; TRBD2 reflects the table's D call only, with no check against the DNA. TRBV21-1 is flagged as a pseudogene. The CDR3 loop spans 19 amino acids. The CDR3 loop is CASSKRQSRPSSSSDTQYF. CDR3 sequence (DNA): TGTGCCAGCAGCAAAAGGCAAAGTCGTCCTAGTTCTTCATCCGATACGCAGTATTTT.

This sequence joins TRBV6-5 and TRBJ1-2; D uncertain. V was clipped by 6 bases and J by 3 bases, with 11 bases between them. Per germline, CDR1 MNHEY and CDR2 SVGAGI. The CDR3 consists of 13 residues. CDR3 residues: CASRGPDYYGYTF. The CDR3 DNA reads TGTGCCAGCAGAGGTCCGGACTACTATGGCTACACCTTC.

This rearrangement joins TRBV7-3 to TRBJ2-3; TRBD2 matches at 10 bases. The CDR3 has 20 amino acids. Germline CDR1 SGHTA, CDR2 FQGTGA. J was trimmed by 0 bases and V by 4 bases; bases with no gene match: 16. The CDR3 protein is CASSSGLAEPDITSTDTQYF. The CDR3 DNA sequence: TGTGCCAGCAGCTCAGGACTAGCGGAGCCGGATATAACTAGCACAGATACGCAGTATTTT.

The gene calls are TRBV3-1 (or the pseudogene TRBV3-2) and TRBJ1-4; D call uncertain. The length of the CDR3 is 13 residues. The V gene's germline CDR1 is LGHDT and CDR2 YNNKEL (reference sequence). V dropped 4 bases and J dropped 11 bases, with 14 bases sitting between them. As DNA, the CDR3 is TGTGCCAGCAGCCCCCTGTACGGGAAGAAACTGTTTTTT. Its protein product is CASSPLYGKKLFF.

This rearrangement joins TRBV12-3 or TRBV12-4 to TRBJ2-5, with D possibly TRBD1 on 6 matching bases. Trimming shortened V by 6 bases and J by 4 bases, and 12 bases separated the two germline ends. The CDR3 has 13 amino acids. In DNA, the CDR3 is TGTGCCAGCAGCAGGGGCAGGGGAGAGACCCAGTACTTC. Its translation: CASSRGRGETQYF.

This clone has only one observation. CDR3 protein: CASSKEAGTDSGASPTDTQYF. The CDR3 coding sequence is TGTGCCAGCAGCAAAGAGGCCGGGACAGATAGCGGGGCCTCGCCCACAGATACGCAGTATTTT. The J gene is TRBJ2-3, the V gene TRBV21-1; the table's D call TRBD2 went unverified against the DNA. TRBV21-1 is deemed a pseudogene. The CDR3 has 21 residues.

This chain uses TRBV11-3 with TRBJ2-5, with 7 bases identical to TRBD1. There are 16 residues in the CDR3. The germline V gene encodes CDR1 SGHNT and CDR2 YENEEA. Trimming at V came to 4 bases and at J to 4 bases, leaving 12 bases not matched to a gene. The CDR3 region has the DNA TGTGCCAGCAGCTCGCGATTTACAGGGGTAGGAGAGACCCAGTACTTC. Translating gives CASSSRFTGVGETQYF. The full variable domain, completed using reference TRBV11-3 and TRBJ2-5, is EAGVVQSPRYKIIEKKQPVAFWCNPISGHNTLYWYLQNLGQGPELLIRYENEEAVDDSQLPKDRFSAERLKGVDSTLKIQPAELGDSAVYLCASSSRFTGVGETQYFGPGTRLLVL.

The genes are TRBV6-6 and TRBJ2-3; 8 bases fit TRBD2. Trimming removed 8 bases from V and 2 bases from J; junction bases left unmatched: 9. Germline values: CDR1 MNHNY, CDR2 SVGAGI (reference sequence). The CDR3 consists of 15 residues. This CDR3 is CASSSTGGATDTQYF. In DNA, the CDR3 is TGTGCCAGCTCAAGTACGGGAGGGGCCACAGATACGCAGTATTTT.